Following are 3 T cell receptor beta chains from one sample sequenced in a study of response to subunit inactivated influenza vaccine. Each CDR3 protein is one row after TCRdb ran MiXCR on the RT-PCR reads. The repertoire consists of 750,000 to 850,000 distinct CDR3 sequences, with around 20% occurring once and the leading ten covering roughly 10%. The sample was PBMCs from blood, taken roughly 5 days after vaccination. The receptors were sampled from a man aged 50 or older who received an inactivated influenza vaccine.

The V gene is TRBV10-3, the J gene TRBJ2-2; 11 positions agree with TRBD2. The germline gives CDR1 ENHRY, CDR2 SYGVKD. The V segment lost 6 bases and the J segment 6 bases; nucleotides outside the gene matches: 6. CDR3 length: 15 residues. The CDR3 here is CAIRDLAGGPGELFF. DNA of the CDR3: TGTGCCATCAGGGACCTAGCGGGAGGACCCGGGGAGCTGTTTTTT.

This clonotype was found many times. The rearrangement uses TRBV5-1 and TRBJ2-5; 16 bases map to TRBD2. V shed 4 bases and J 2 bases; nucleotides not matched to a gene: 2. Germline CDR1 is SGHRS and CDR2 is YFSETQ. This CDR3 spans 16 amino acids. The CDR3 loop is CASSAGLAGGQETQYF. In nucleotides, the CDR3 is TGCGCCAGCAGCGCGGGACTAGCGGGGGGGCAAGAGACCCAGTACTTC.

V gene TRBV2 combines with J gene TRBJ2-1; no definite D call. This CDR3 is built from 14 residues. V dropped 4 bases and J dropped 9 bases, with 16 bases sitting between them. Germline assignment: CDR1 SNHLY and CDR2 FYNNEI. CDR3 bases: TGTGCCAGCAGTGGCGCCCCCCTGCTTGGTGAGCAGTTCTTC. It specifies CASSGAPLLGEQFF. The full variable domain, its missing parts supplied by reference TRBV2 and TRBJ2-1, is EPEVTQTPSHQVTQMGQEVILRCVPISNHLYFYWYRQILGQKVEFLVSFYNNEISEKSEIFDDQFSVERPDGSNFTLKIRSTKLEDSAMYFCASSGAPLLGEQFFGPGTRLTVL.